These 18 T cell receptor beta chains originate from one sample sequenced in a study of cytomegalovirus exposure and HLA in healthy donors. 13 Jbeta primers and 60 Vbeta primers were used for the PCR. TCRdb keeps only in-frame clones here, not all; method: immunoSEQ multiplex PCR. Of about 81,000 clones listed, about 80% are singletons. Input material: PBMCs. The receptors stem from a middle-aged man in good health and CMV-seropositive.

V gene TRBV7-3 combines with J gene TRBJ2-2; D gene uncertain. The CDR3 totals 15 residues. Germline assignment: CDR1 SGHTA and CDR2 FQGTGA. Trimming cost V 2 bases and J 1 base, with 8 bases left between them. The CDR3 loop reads CASSLYGQNTGELFF. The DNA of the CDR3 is TGTGCCAGCAGCTTATACGGTCAGAACACCGGGGAGCTGTTTTTT.

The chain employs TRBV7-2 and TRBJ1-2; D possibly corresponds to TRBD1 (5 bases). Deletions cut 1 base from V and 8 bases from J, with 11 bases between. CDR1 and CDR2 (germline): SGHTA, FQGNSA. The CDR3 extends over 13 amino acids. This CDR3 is CASSLGTIRGYTF. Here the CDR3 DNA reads TGTGCCAGCAGCTTAGGGACAATCAGGGGCTACACCTTC. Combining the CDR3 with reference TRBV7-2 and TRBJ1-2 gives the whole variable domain GAGVSQSPSNKVTEKGKDVELRCDPISGHTALYWYRQSLGQGLEFLIYFQGNSAPDKSGLPSDRFSAERTGGSVSTLTIQRTQQEDSAVYLCASSLGTIRGYTFGSGTRLTVV.

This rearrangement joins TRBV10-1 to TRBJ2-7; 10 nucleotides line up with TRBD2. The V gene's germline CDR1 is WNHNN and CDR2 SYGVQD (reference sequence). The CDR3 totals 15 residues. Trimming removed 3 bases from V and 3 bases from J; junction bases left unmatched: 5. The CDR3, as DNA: TGCGCCAGCAGTGATGCTAGCGGGAGAGACTACGAGCAGTACTTC. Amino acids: CASSDASGRDYEQYF.

CDR3 coding DNA: TGTGCCATCAGTCGTCGGGAGGGTGACACTGAAGCTTTCTTT. It codes for CAISRREGDTEAFF. The V and J genes are TRBV10-3 and TRBJ1-1; D ambiguous. Deletions cut 5 bases from V and 3 bases from J, with 13 bases between. Germline CDR1 is ENHRY and CDR2 is SYGVKD. The CDR3 contains 14 residues.

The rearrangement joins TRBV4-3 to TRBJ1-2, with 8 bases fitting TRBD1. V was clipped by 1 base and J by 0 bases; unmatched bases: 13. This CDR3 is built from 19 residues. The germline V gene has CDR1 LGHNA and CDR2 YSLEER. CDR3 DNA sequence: TGCGCCAGCAGCCAAGGGACAGGGAGGGAGGGGAGGCCTAACTATGGCTACACCTTC. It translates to CASSQGTGREGRPNYGYTF.

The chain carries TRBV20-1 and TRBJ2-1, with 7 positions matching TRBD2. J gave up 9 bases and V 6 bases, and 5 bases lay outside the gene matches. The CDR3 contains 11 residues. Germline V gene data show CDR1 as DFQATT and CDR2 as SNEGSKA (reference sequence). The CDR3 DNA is TGCAGTGCCCTAGGGACTACTGAGCAGTTCTTC. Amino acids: CSALGTTEQFF.

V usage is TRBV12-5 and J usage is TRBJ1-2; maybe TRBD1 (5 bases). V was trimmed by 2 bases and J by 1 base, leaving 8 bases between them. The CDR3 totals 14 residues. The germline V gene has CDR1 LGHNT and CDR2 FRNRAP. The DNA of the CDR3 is TGTGCTAGTGGTTTGTGGGGGGTTAACTATGGCTACACCTTC. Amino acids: CASGLWGVNYGYTF.

The CDR3 protein is CSVDRGEQETQYF. CDR3 bases: TGCAGCGTTGACAGGGGGGAGCAAGAGACCCAGTACTTC. This chain uses TRBV29-1 with TRBJ2-5; D is perhaps TRBD1 (7 bases). The CDR3 has 13 residues. V was shortened by 3 bases and J by 2 bases, with 10 bases between the two germline ends. Per the germline V gene, CDR1 is SQVTM and CDR2 is ANQGSEA. Using reference TRBV29-1 and TRBJ2-5 for the parts outside the CDR3, the full variable domain is SAVISQKPSRDICQRGTSLTIQCQVDSQVTMMFWYRQQPGQSLTLIATANQGSEATYESGFVIDKFPISRPNLTFSTLTVSNMSPEDSSIYLCSVDRGEQETQYFGPGTRLLVL.

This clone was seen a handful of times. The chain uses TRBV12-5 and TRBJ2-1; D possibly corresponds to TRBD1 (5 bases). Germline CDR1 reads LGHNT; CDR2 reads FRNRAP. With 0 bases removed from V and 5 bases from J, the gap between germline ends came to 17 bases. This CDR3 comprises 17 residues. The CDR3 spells CASGLVIFLTGNNEQFF. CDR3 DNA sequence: TGTGCTAGTGGTTTGGTAATTTTCCTTACAGGAAACAATGAGCAGTTCTTC.

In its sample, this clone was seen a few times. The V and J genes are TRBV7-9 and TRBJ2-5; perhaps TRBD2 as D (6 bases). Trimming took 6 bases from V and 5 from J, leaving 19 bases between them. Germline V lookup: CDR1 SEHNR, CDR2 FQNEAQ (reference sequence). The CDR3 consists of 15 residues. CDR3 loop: CASSPKRRLEETQYF. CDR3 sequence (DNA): TGTGCCAGCAGTCCAAAGAGGAGACTAGAGGAGACCCAGTACTTC.

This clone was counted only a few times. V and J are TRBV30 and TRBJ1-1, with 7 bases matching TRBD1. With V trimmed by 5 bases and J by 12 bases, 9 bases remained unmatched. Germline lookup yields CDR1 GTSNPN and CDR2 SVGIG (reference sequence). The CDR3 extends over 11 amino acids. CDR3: CAWSGTVETFF. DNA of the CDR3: TGTGCCTGGTCCGGGACAGTGGAAACTTTCTTT.

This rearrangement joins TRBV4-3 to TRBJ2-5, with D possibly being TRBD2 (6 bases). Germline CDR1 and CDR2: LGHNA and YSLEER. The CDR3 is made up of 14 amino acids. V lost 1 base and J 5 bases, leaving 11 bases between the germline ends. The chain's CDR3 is CASSQVAGLETQYF. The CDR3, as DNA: TGCGCCAGCAGCCAAGTTGCGGGATTGGAGACCCAGTACTTC.

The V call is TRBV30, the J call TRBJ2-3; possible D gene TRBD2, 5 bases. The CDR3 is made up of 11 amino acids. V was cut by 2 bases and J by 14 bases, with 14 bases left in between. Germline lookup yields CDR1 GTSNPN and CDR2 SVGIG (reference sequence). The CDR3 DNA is TGTGCCTGGAGTCGTACTAGTAGAACGTATTTT. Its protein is CAWSRTSRTYF.

The CDR3 nucleotides are TGCGCCAGCAGTGTCGGCGGGAGTAGGGATACGCAGTATTTT. It translates to CASSVGGSRDTQYF. The chain has TRBV10-1 and TRBJ2-3, with 7 bases matching TRBD2. The CDR3 is made up of 14 amino acids. With 4 bases clipped from V and 6 bases from J, the junction kept 7 bases outside the gene matches. The germline V gene has CDR1 WNHNN and CDR2 SYGVQD (reference sequence).

The CDR3 sequence: CAWSGVKEGSYNEQFF. CDR3 nucleotides: TGTGCCTGGAGCGGCGTAAAGGAGGGCTCCTACAATGAGCAGTTCTTC. This chain joins TRBV30 and TRBJ2-1, with D possibly being TRBD2 (6 bases). Germline-derived CDR1 and CDR2 are GTSNPN and SVGIG (reference sequence). The CDR3 sequence is 16 residues long. The V and J ends lost 3 bases and 0 bases respectively, with 15 bases between them.

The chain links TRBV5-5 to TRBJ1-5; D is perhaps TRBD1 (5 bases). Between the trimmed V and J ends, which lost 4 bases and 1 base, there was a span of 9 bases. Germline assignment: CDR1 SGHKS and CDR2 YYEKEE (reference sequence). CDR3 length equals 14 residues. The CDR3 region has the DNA TGTGCCAGCAGCCAAGGACACAGCAATCAGCCCCAGCATTTT. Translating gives CASSQGHSNQPQHF.

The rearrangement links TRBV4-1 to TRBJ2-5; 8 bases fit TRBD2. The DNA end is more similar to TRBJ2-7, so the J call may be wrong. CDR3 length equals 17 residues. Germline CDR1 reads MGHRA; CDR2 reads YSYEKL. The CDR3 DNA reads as TGCGCCAGCAGCCAAGGGGGGGGCAGCGGGAGTATTTACGAGCAGTACTTC. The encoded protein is CASSQGGGSGSIYEQYF.

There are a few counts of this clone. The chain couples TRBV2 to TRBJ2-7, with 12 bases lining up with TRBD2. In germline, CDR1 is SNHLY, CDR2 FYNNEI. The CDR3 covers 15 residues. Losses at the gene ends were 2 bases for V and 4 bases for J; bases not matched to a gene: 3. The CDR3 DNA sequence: TGTGCCAGCAGTGAACCTAGCGGGAGGGCTTACGAGCAGTACTTC. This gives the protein CASSEPSGRAYEQYF.